This TCR beta chain originates from a study of OX40 agonist ivuxolimab in advanced cancers. A note on this clone: No antigen is known for it.

Trimming removed 9 bases from V and 5 bases from J; junction bases left unmatched: 12. The V gene's germline CDR1 is SEHNR and CDR2 FQNEAQ (reference sequence). The CDR3 length is 14 residues. Study-wide points: At 0.1 to 3.0 mg/kg, CD4+ and CD8+ blood T cells expanded clonally by week 6. A proportion of nonresponders additionally exhibited low normalized T-cell clonal expansion.

The assay was immunoSEQ multiplex PCR, and TCRdb's table has in-frame clones only and misses some. The sample has 65,000 to 85,000 clones, approximately 85% seen once. The J gene is TRBJ1-2, the V gene TRBV7-9; 7 nucleotides agree with TRBD1. The TCR originated in an adult with an advanced solid tumor such as melanoma, head and neck, liver or kidney cancer. The material sequenced was CD4+ or CD8+ T cells sorted from blood, taken in a trial of the OX40 agonist ivuxolimab. CDR3 region: CASTKGGTGYGYTF. Written as DNA, the CDR3 is TGTGCCAGTACCAAAGGGGGCACAGGTTATGGCTACACCTTC.